This T cell receptor beta chain is from a study of regulatory T cells in long-lasting Graves disease (dated by TCRdb to the early 2020s). With respect to the entire study: In the newly diagnosed Graves' disease group, patients had been taking antithyroid drugs for less than 3 months. Patients with persistent Graves' disease were compared with patients with newly diagnosed Graves' disease using TCR sequencing and RNA sequencing of peripheral blood. The study was registered as a clinical trial and conducted in China. A total of around 35 samples underwent TCR sequencing: about 13 from persistent and some 20 from newly diagnosed Graves' disease patients.

Of note for this clonotype: No cognate antigen has been identified for it. Per-base quality was not reported, and no clone a single base away is much larger than it.

The study at large found these results: Persistent patients shared more public clonotypes among themselves (approximately 2,500) than newly diagnosed patients did (more than 850). The authors acknowledged the small sample size as a limitation that may reduce accuracy. Sequencing and analysis were restricted to the TCR beta chain. Peripheral blood alone was examined, since thyroid tissue, which constituted the primary lesion, could not be accessed. Lower TCR Shannon entropy and fewer highly expanded clones were observed in persistent Graves' disease patients than in newly diagnosed patients, which suggested clonal expansion. Persistent disease showed preferential use of TRBV28, TRBJ1-2 and TRBJ2-5, whereas newly diagnosed disease favored TRBV20-1 and TRBJ2-1.

Receptor amplification or capture employed multiplex PCR. The instrument given in TCRdb is Illumina HiSeq 4000. iRepertoire HTBI primers and Arm-PCR amplification of CDR3 regions were used to construct TCR beta libraries. PCR products were gel purified before sequencing. The authors' analysis ran thus. A total of roughly 67 TRBV and 14 TRBJ segments were identified across samples and were used for gene usage analysis of CDR3 amino acid clonotypes. COPE and FqMerger were used to merge filtered high-quality paired reads into contigs. Contigs were aligned with BLAST to IMGT TRBV, TRBD and TRBJ reference genes, and CDR3 was defined per IMGT. Clonotypes above 0.1% frequency were classified as highly expanded clones. Repertoire diversity was measured by Shannon entropy, and V-J evenness by the Gini coefficient. Public clonotypes were defined as clonotypes shared by more than one individual. Through fastp at Q25 and MiXCR, TCRdb rebuilt clones from the public reads, retaining in-frame beta chains. One record per CDR3 amino acid sequence lists the most common genes and DNA. TCRdb assigned the V and J calls; the authors' analysis was not used. The sample table records hundreds of thousands of distinct CDR3 sequences; about 15% of these occur just once. The top ten constitute about 25% of the sample.

The time point label on this specimen signifies: newly diagnosed GD, antithyroid drugs for less than 3 months. RNA was extracted from PBMCs in TRIzol for both TCR sequencing and RNA sequencing. Graves' disease was diagnosed according to American Thyroid Association guidelines. Recruitment of patients was carried out at an endocrinology department in Xi'an, China. Each patient gave around 9 milliliters of peripheral blood, collected in an EDTA anticoagulant tube. Ficoll Paque Plus density gradient separation was used to isolate PBMCs, and no additional T cell sorting was done. An Agilent 2100 Bioanalyzer and agarose gel were used to assess RNA quality, and a NanoDrop 2000 was used to measure RNA concentration. The germline V and J ends show losses of 0 bases and 5 bases respectively, and no gene match explains 6 bases of the junction. CDR1 and CDR2 are drawn from the germline V gene (reference sequence): SGHKS, YYEKEE. Its CDR3 holds 16 amino acids, cysteine through phenylalanine. Kept here is only the CDR3 DNA, which spans 48 bases and is read in frame from base 1.

The data were also submitted as part of a second study, on T cells in Graves' hyperthyroidism and ophthalmopathy. As that second paper reports: A patient counted as having stable Graves' hyperthyroidism if no progression to ophthalmopathy occurred over 18 months of follow-up. Hyperthyroidism patients were newly diagnosed, had a disease duration of under 2 months, and were aged 18 to 65 years. The study excluded patients with uncontrolled infections, other autoimmune diseases, pregnancy or lactation. Diagnoses relied on clinical symptoms, serum thyroxine and TRAb, thyroid ultrasound and orbital computed tomography. The TCR CDR3 was subjected to a first round of RT-PCR using the HTBI primer set and the Qiagen OneStep RT-PCR kit. Most expanded thyroid clonotypes (frequency above 0.001) were also found in blood, which suggests that blood repertoires may mirror thyroid immune responses. A 13 V-J signature model separated ophthalmopathy from stable hyperthyroidism, with approximately 87% sensitivity and 81% to 83% specificity in cross-validation and 80%/75% in testing. In validation, the model predicted progression to ophthalmopathy a median of around 6.5 months before onset, with approximately 71% sensitivity and roughly 72% specificity. TCR V-J signatures able to tell the groups apart were searched for in a discovery cohort of about a hundred patients, of whom fewer than 45 had Graves' ophthalmopathy and 57 had stable Graves' hyperthyroidism. Prospective prediction of ophthalmopathy was tested in an independent validation cohort of fewer than 20 hyperthyroidism patients and 17 patients who later progressed to ophthalmopathy. The 100 discovery patients were randomly split 7:3 into training and test sets. Thyroid tissue and blood T-cell repertoires from six Graves' hyperthyroidism patients were also compared in the study. Once sampling was done, hyperthyroidism patients were given methimazole at a starting dose of 30 mg daily, whereas ophthalmopathy patients were given high-dose intravenous methylprednisolone. Libraries were constructed in a second round of multiplex PCR, after which size selection and purification were carried out. Paired-end sequencing of the libraries was performed with 100 bp reads on an Illumina HiSeq2000. SOAPnuke was used to process the raw data, removing reads that contained adapters or uncalled bases, had a mean Phred below 15, or lacked an exact match to the constant primer or identifier. COPE v1.2.5 was used to merge the high-quality paired reads, and each unique nucleotide sequence was defined as a clonotype. MiTCR v1.1 was used to align the clonotypes against IMGT TRBV, TRBD and TRBJ reference segments. Only V-J combinations with frequency above 0.0001, covering approximately 99% of repertoires, were analysed. A TCS score was defined as the ratio of F50 (clonal expansion) to E x V (chaos), with BLOSUM62-based TCRdist applied between CDR3 peptides within each V-J. Welch's t-statistics and random forest reduced 514 V-J features to about 13, which were used in a naive Bayes classifier (R e1071). Sample size was not statistically predetermined, and investigators were not blinded to group allocation. According to the paper, TCR Vbeta CDR3 sequencing was carried out on more than 120 peripheral blood samples, which came from more than 40 ophthalmopathy, some 73 hyperthyroidism and approximately 17 progressor patients.

This TCR was sampled from a woman aged 40 to 65 with Graves disease. Donor details come from another sample of the same person, matched by shared clones. The input for sequencing was peripheral blood mononuclear cells (PBMCs), taken at new diagnosis, from a patient treated with antithyroid drugs. Rearrangement joined TRBV5-5 to TRBJ1-1; 11 middle bases align to TRBD1. CDR3 protein: CASSLAGQGAHTEAFF. The DNA is TGTGCCAGCAGCTTGGCCGGACAGGGGGCGCATACTGAAGCTTTCTTT.